This is a list of T cell receptor beta chains from one sample in a study of blood T cell repertoires in COVID-19. The method was immunoSEQ multiplex PCR; TCRdb's version includes in-frame clones alone and lacks a portion of them. The sample has fewer than 450,000 clones; around nine tenths are singletons. The sample consisted of peripheral blood. All receptors come from a woman aged 18 to 35 who had recovered from COVID-19. CDR3s include the opening cysteine and the closing phenylalanine or tryptophan. Each record gives: D gene, J gene, V gene, clone size, CDR3 protein, CDR3 DNA. A D gene is named only where the DNA matches it firmly. Some rows have no size entry. The others give once, few or many, or a class for an expanded clone.

d_gene: TRBD1
j_gene: TRBJ2-1
v_gene: TRBV19
abundance: -
CDR3aa: CASSYRDRVHNEQFF
CDR3nt: TGTGCCAGTAGTTACCGGGACAGGGTACACAATGAGCAGTTCTTC

d_gene: -
j_gene: TRBJ1-2
v_gene: TRBV3-1/TRBV3-2
abundance: -
CDR3aa: CASSRGLNYGYTF
CDR3nt: TGTGCCAGCAGCCGGGGCCTAAACTATGGCTACACCTTC

d_gene: -
j_gene: TRBJ2-3
v_gene: TRBV4-3
abundance: -
CDR3aa: CASSQARVGLIGTQYF
CDR3nt: TGCGCCAGCAGCCAAGCCCGAGTGGGCTTGATTGGTACGCAGTATTTT

d_gene: -
j_gene: TRBJ1-5
v_gene: TRBV11-2
abundance: -
CDR3aa: CASSLDRAAGNQPQHF
CDR3nt: TGTGCCAGCAGCTTAGACAGGGCCGCGGGCAATCAGCCCCAGCATTTT

d_gene: -
j_gene: TRBJ1-1
v_gene: TRBV4-3
abundance: -
CDR3aa: CASSRGPTNTEAFF
CDR3nt: TGCGCCAGCAGCCGAGGTCCTACGAACACTGAAGCTTTCTTT

d_gene: -
j_gene: TRBJ1-2
v_gene: TRBV7-8
abundance: -
CDR3aa: CASSPGRGSDGYTF
CDR3nt: TGTGCCAGCAGCCCTGGACGGGGGAGTGATGGCTACACCTTC

d_gene: -
j_gene: TRBJ2-1
v_gene: TRBV7-2
abundance: once
CDR3aa: CASSPAYNEQFF
CDR3nt: TGTGCCAGCAGCCCCGCGTACAATGAGCAGTTCTTC

d_gene: TRBD1
j_gene: TRBJ2-4
v_gene: TRBV6-5
abundance: -
CDR3aa: CASSPGGETNIQYF
CDR3nt: TGTGCCAGCAGCCCAGGGGGCGAGACGAACATTCAGTACTTC

d_gene: -
j_gene: TRBJ1-1
v_gene: TRBV30
abundance: -
CDR3aa: CAWSPGNTEAFF
CDR3nt: TGTGCCTGGAGTCCAGGGAACACTGAAGCTTTCTTT

d_gene: -
j_gene: TRBJ1-2
v_gene: TRBV30
abundance: -
CDR3aa: CAGTRDTHYGYTF
CDR3nt: TGTGCCGGGACCCGAGACACTCACTATGGCTACACCTTC

d_gene: TRBD2
j_gene: TRBJ2-3
v_gene: TRBV5-1
abundance: once
CDR3aa: CASKNGRESTDTQYF
CDR3nt: TGCGCCAGTAAAAACGGGAGGGAGAGCACAGATACGCAGTATTTT

d_gene: -
j_gene: TRBJ2-5
v_gene: TRBV6-5
abundance: -
CDR3aa: CASSYGGSRGETQYF
CDR3nt: TGTGCCAGCAGTTACGGAGGGAGCCGGGGGGAGACCCAGTACTTC

d_gene: TRBD2
j_gene: TRBJ2-4
v_gene: TRBV6-5
abundance: -
CDR3aa: CASSYGGLAGKNIQYF
CDR3nt: TGTGCCAGCAGTTACGGGGGACTAGCTGGCAAAAACATTCAGTACTTC

d_gene: -
j_gene: TRBJ1-1
v_gene: TRBV7-8
abundance: many
CDR3aa: CASSPRRYTEAFF
CDR3nt: TGTGCCAGCAGCCCAAGGAGGTACACTGAAGCTTTCTTT

d_gene: -
j_gene: TRBJ2-3
v_gene: TRBV6-1
abundance: -
CDR3aa: CASSEGRQSITDTQYF
CDR3nt: TGTGCCAGCAGTGAAGGGCGACAGTCCATCACAGATACGCAGTATTTT

d_gene: -
j_gene: TRBJ1-5
v_gene: TRBV4-1
abundance: -
CDR3aa: CASSQEVDSGGGQPQHF
CDR3nt: TGCGCCAGCAGCCAAGAAGTAGATTCGGGGGGCGGACAGCCCCAGCATTTT

d_gene: -
j_gene: TRBJ1-2
v_gene: TRBV7-2
abundance: few
CDR3aa: CASSLGLGEGDYGYTF
CDR3nt: TGTGCCAGCAGCTTAGGGCTGGGGGAGGGCGACTATGGCTACACCTTC

d_gene: -
j_gene: TRBJ1-1
v_gene: TRBV11-2
abundance: -
CDR3aa: CASSYQQGGVDTEAFF
CDR3nt: TGTGCCAGCAGCTACCAACAGGGTGGGGTGGACACTGAAGCTTTCTTT

d_gene: TRBD2
j_gene: TRBJ2-3
v_gene: TRBV10-3
abundance: -
CDR3aa: CAIRSTSGSSHTQYF
CDR3nt: TGTGCCATCAGGTCGACTAGCGGGAGCTCGCATACGCAGTATTTT

d_gene: -
j_gene: TRBJ1-2
v_gene: TRBV6-4
abundance: -
CDR3aa: CASREGYNYGYTF
CDR3nt: TGTGCCAGCAGAGAGGGCTACAACTATGGCTACACCTTC

d_gene: -
j_gene: TRBJ2-1
v_gene: TRBV24-1
abundance: -
CDR3aa: CATSDFESNEQFF
CDR3nt: TGTGCCACCAGTGATTTTGAGAGCAATGAGCAGTTCTTC

d_gene: -
j_gene: TRBJ1-4
v_gene: TRBV25-1
abundance: -
CDR3aa: CASSESGIMRKLFF
CDR3nt: TGTGCCAGCAGTGAGTCAGGGATAATGAGGAAACTGTTTTTT

d_gene: -
j_gene: TRBJ1-6
v_gene: TRBV29-1
abundance: -
CDR3aa: CSVVQAGSLHF
CDR3nt: TGCAGCGTTGTGCAGGCGGGGTCCCTCCACTTT

d_gene: -
j_gene: TRBJ2-2
v_gene: TRBV5-1
abundance: -
CDR3aa: CASSLRTRRVTGELFF
CDR3nt: TGCGCCAGCAGCTTGCGTACCCGGAGAGTAACCGGGGAGCTGTTTTTT

d_gene: -
j_gene: TRBJ2-2
v_gene: TRBV9
abundance: -
CDR3aa: CASSVAAGPTGELFF
CDR3nt: TGTGCCAGCAGCGTAGCGGCGGGTCCCACCGGGGAGCTGTTTTTT

d_gene: -
j_gene: TRBJ2-3
v_gene: TRBV9
abundance: once
CDR3aa: CASSDSSDTQYF
CDR3nt: TGTGCCAGTTCAGACAGTTCAGATACGCAGTATTTT

d_gene: -
j_gene: TRBJ2-5
v_gene: TRBV5-4
abundance: -
CDR3aa: CASSLGGGQETQYF
CDR3nt: TGTGCCAGCAGCCTCGGTGGGGGGCAAGAGACCCAGTACTTC

d_gene: -
j_gene: TRBJ1-1
v_gene: TRBV19
abundance: -
CDR3aa: CASSIQYTEAFF
CDR3nt: TGTGCCAGTAGTATACAATACACTGAAGCTTTCTTT

d_gene: -
j_gene: TRBJ1-1
v_gene: TRBV7-9
abundance: -
CDR3aa: CAINAGRTEAFF
CDR3nt: TGTGCCATCAACGCTGGCAGAACTGAAGCTTTCTTT

d_gene: -
j_gene: TRBJ2-1
v_gene: TRBV2
abundance: -
CDR3aa: CASSPPPVNNNEQFF
CDR3nt: TGTGCCAGCAGCCCTCCCCCGGTCAATAACAATGAGCAGTTCTTC

d_gene: -
j_gene: TRBJ1-5
v_gene: TRBV12-3/TRBV12-4
abundance: -
CDR3aa: CASSLVNNQPQHF
CDR3nt: TGTGCCAGCAGTTTAGTCAACAATCAGCCCCAGCATTTT

d_gene: TRBD2
j_gene: TRBJ2-3
v_gene: TRBV18
abundance: once
CDR3aa: CASSPPGTSEDTQYF
CDR3nt: TGTGCCAGCTCACCACCCGGGACTAGTGAGGATACGCAGTATTTT

d_gene: -
j_gene: TRBJ2-2
v_gene: TRBV4-1
abundance: -
CDR3aa: CASSQVVIGGELFF
CDR3nt: TGCGCCAGCAGCCAAGTAGTGATCGGCGGGGAGCTGTTTTTT

d_gene: TRBD1
j_gene: TRBJ1-6
v_gene: TRBV27
abundance: -
CDR3aa: CASRGGQPSSYNSPLHF
CDR3nt: TGTGCCAGCAGAGGGGGACAGCCCAGCTCCTATAATTCACCCCTCCACTTT

d_gene: TRBD2
j_gene: TRBJ2-1
v_gene: TRBV7-2
abundance: -
CDR3aa: CASRAGGSYNEQFF
CDR3nt: TGTGCCAGTAGAGCGGGAGGCTCCTACAATGAGCAGTTCTTC

d_gene: -
j_gene: TRBJ1-1
v_gene: TRBV9
abundance: -
CDR3aa: CASSPILTEAFF
CDR3nt: TGTGCCAGCAGCCCTATCTTGACTGAAGCTTTCTTT

d_gene: -
j_gene: TRBJ1-1
v_gene: TRBV28
abundance: -
CDR3aa: CASSSPTGHTNTEAFF
CDR3nt: TGTGCCAGCAGTTCTCCCACGGGACACACGAACACTGAAGCTTTCTTT

d_gene: -
j_gene: TRBJ1-2
v_gene: TRBV5-1
abundance: -
CDR3aa: CASSFTRTQGLGYTF
CDR3nt: TGCGCCAGCAGCTTCACGAGAACCCAGGGGTTAGGCTACACCTTC

d_gene: -
j_gene: TRBJ1-3
v_gene: TRBV3-1/TRBV3-2
abundance: -
CDR3aa: CASSQGSRSGNTIYF
CDR3nt: TGTGCCAGCAGCCAAGGGAGCCGCTCTGGAAACACCATATATTTT

d_gene: TRBD1
j_gene: TRBJ2-6
v_gene: TRBV9
abundance: -
CDR3aa: CASTRRPPGGNGANVLTF
CDR3nt: TGTGCCAGCACCAGACGGCCCCCAGGGGGCAATGGGGCCAACGTCCTGACTTTC

d_gene: -
j_gene: TRBJ2-5
v_gene: TRBV7-9
abundance: -
CDR3aa: CASSLGGGGQETQYF
CDR3nt: TGTGCCAGCAGCTTAGGCGGGGGCGGCCAAGAGACCCAGTACTTC

d_gene: -
j_gene: TRBJ1-1
v_gene: TRBV3-1/TRBV3-2
abundance: -
CDR3aa: CASSQGRATEAFF
CDR3nt: TGTGCCAGCAGCCAAGGCAGAGCGACTGAAGCTTTCTTT

d_gene: TRBD1
j_gene: TRBJ2-1
v_gene: TRBV29-1
abundance: -
CDR3aa: CSVRVGDRDMNEQFF
CDR3nt: TGCAGCGTTCGGGTGGGGGACAGGGACATGAATGAGCAGTTCTTC

d_gene: TRBD1
j_gene: TRBJ1-3
v_gene: TRBV9
abundance: -
CDR3aa: CASRGTGSGNTIYF
CDR3nt: TGTGCCAGCAGAGGGACAGGCTCTGGAAACACCATATATTTT

d_gene: -
j_gene: TRBJ1-2
v_gene: TRBV7-2
abundance: few
CDR3aa: CASSFGGQNYGYTF
CDR3nt: TGTGCCAGCAGCTTCGGGGGGCAGAACTATGGCTACACCTTC

d_gene: TRBD1
j_gene: TRBJ1-2
v_gene: TRBV6-4
abundance: -
CDR3aa: CASSPGQDYGYTF
CDR3nt: TGTGCCAGCAGCCCGGGACAGGACTATGGCTACACCTTC

d_gene: TRBD1
j_gene: TRBJ1-4
v_gene: TRBV7-8
abundance: once
CDR3aa: CASSSKAMTGAPEKLFF
CDR3nt: TGTGCCAGCAGCTCCAAAGCGATGACAGGGGCGCCGGAAAAACTGTTTTTT